This is a list of T cell receptor beta chains from one sample in a study of blood T cell repertoires in COVID-19. Clones were sequenced by immunoSEQ multiplex PCR, and TCRdb holds only the in-frame ones, with some missing. The sample consists of about 52,000 clones, about four fifths of them appearing once. Sequenced sample: peripheral blood. These TCRs come from a man at least 80 years old with COVID-19, enrolled during active disease. The CDR3 runs from the conserved cysteine through the conserved F or W.

V,CDR3
TRBV10-3,CAISTSKGDPTPANTEAFF
TRBV30,CAWTGPGDTQYF
TRBV7-9,CASSQTGEANTGELFF
TRBV6-2/TRBV6-3,CASSYSGLGGIAPYTF
TRBV19,CASSASRGLGQPQHF
TRBV6-5,CASLREGGSTEAFF
TRBV7-2,CASSLQSGYDTQYF
TRBV7-9,CASSSNTGPTEAFF
TRBV6-5,CASSDTGNYGYTF
TRBV5-6,CASSTGLEDYNEQFF
TRBV27,CASSPRTSGGNTGELFF
TRBV30,CASKRGTTEAFF
TRBV2,CASSATGLAGGNEQFF
TRBV10-3,CAISATGAGVSYGYTF
TRBV27,CASSLGTGIAEKLFF
TRBV7-6,CASSPGLAGALSTGELFF
TRBV2,CASSPGIRNSGNTIYF
TRBV9,CASTVGVHGELFF
TRBV7-7,CASSFLAGANTGELFF
TRBV28,CASSLSLQNQPQHF
TRBV5-4,CASSGGGQFTEAFF
TRBV6-5,CASSLRGPGRNTIYF
TRBV11-2,CASSRQGLTGNSPLHF
TRBV5-5,CASSQATGGFYGYTF
TRBV9,CASSEGQGGWHQPQHF
TRBV2,CASRAGGTEAFF
TRBV13,CASSLSPLRAGQGARRWENIQYF
TRBV11-2,CASSSGPPPNEQFF
TRBV9,CASSAARGARGQPQHF
TRBV14,CASSFNSQGAAFF
TRBV18,CASSPGAPGNTIYF
TRBV19,CASSIDPGQIYGYTF
TRBV7-6,CASSLSTNTDTQYF